These 7 T cell receptor beta chains originate from one sample sequenced in a study of T-cell reconstitution after alpha-beta-depleted transplantation in children. Unique molecular identifiers tagged the TCRbeta library. MiXCR, run by TCRdb on the PCR reads, gives a single entry per CDR3 protein. The table has about 77,000 distinct CDR3 sequences, 15% to 20% seen once. Sequencing used PBMCs, mostly from graft donor cells, obtained 360 days after TCRalphabeta/CD19-depleted stem cell transplant. The receptors shown here come from a male patient aged 2 to 10 who had a stem cell transplant for acute lymphoblastic leukemia, so the T cells may come from the graft donor.

This clonotype was observed a handful of times. V and J are TRBV12-3 or TRBV12-4 and TRBJ2-7; TRBD2 agrees at 8 bases. This CDR3 has 15 amino acids. The ends lost 5 bases at V and 0 bases at J; junction bases unmatched: 6. CDR3: CASSTRLASSYEQYF. The CDR3 region has the DNA TGTGCCAGCAGTACCCGACTAGCGTCCTCCTACGAGCAGTACTTC.

This sequence joins TRBV6-5 and TRBJ2-5; no reliable D call. In germline, CDR1 is MNHEY, CDR2 SVGAGI. V lost 4 bases and J 3 bases, leaving 15 bases between the germline ends. The length of the CDR3 is 15 residues. CDR3 bases: TGTGCCAGCAGTTCCCTCGCCATTGTCGAAGAGACCCAGTACTTC. It translates to CASSSLAIVEETQYF.

The V call is TRBV19, the J call TRBJ2-5; TRBD1 agrees at 7 bases. The V gene's germline CDR1 is LNHDA and CDR2 SQIVND (reference sequence). This CDR3 is built from 14 residues. V was pared by 5 bases and J by 5 bases, with 8 bases of the junction left unmatched. This chain's CDR3 is CASSCRDSGETQYF. As DNA, the CDR3 is TGTGCCAGTAGTTGCCGGGACAGCGGCGAGACCCAGTACTTC.

The genes are TRBV10-3 and TRBJ2-6, with TRBD1 matching 7 bases. CDR3 length: 17 amino acids. Looked up from germline, CDR1 is ENHRY and CDR2 is SYGVKD. J was trimmed by 1 base and V by 2 bases; bases with no gene match: 5. The CDR3 DNA sequence: TGTGCCATCAGTGAGACAGGGGAAGGGTCTGGGGCCAACGTCCTGACTTTC. The encoded protein is CAISETGEGSGANVLTF.

This chain links TRBV5-1 with TRBJ2-1; 7 nucleotides match TRBD2. The CDR3 consists of 15 residues. V dropped 2 bases and J dropped 3; count of bases not matched to a gene: 5. Germline V lookup: CDR1 SGHRS, CDR2 YFSETQ. The CDR3 nucleotides are TGCGCCAGCAGCTTCCTAGCGGAACTCTACAATGAGCAGTTCTTC. This encodes CASSFLAELYNEQFF.

This rearrangement joins TRBV7-8 to TRBJ2-3; D is unresolved. V was trimmed by 1 base and J by 0 bases, leaving 5 bases between them. CDR1 and CDR2 from the germline V gene are SGHVS and FQNEAQ. The CDR3 runs to 14 residues. The CDR3 is CASSLVASTDTQYF. The CDR3 nucleotides are TGTGCCAGCAGCTTAGTTGCTAGCACAGATACGCAGTATTTT.

This clonotype has ten or more counts. The chain combines TRBV12-3 or TRBV12-4 with TRBJ2-5; D possibly corresponds to TRBD2 (6 bases). This CDR3 is 14 amino acids long. V dropped 7 bases and J dropped 5 bases, with 17 bases sitting between them. CDR3 in amino acids: CASTKRGTSETQYF. In nucleotides, the CDR3 is TGTGCCAGCACCAAACGGGGGACGTCCGAGACCCAGTACTTC.